This TCR beta chain came from a study of T cell responses to AZD1222 COVID-19 vaccine. Study-wide points: Repertoire sampling happened only post peak T cell response. Vaccine-associated CD4 TCRs spanned spike, dominant at 160-218 and 743-854.

CDR1 is MNHNY and CDR2 is SVGAGI in the germline V gene (reference sequence). CDR3 length: 12 residues. After removal of 5 bases from V and 7 bases from J, the junction contained 4 bases not matched to a gene. This clone was seen just once. Its antigen is currently unknown. Sequencing used immunoSEQ multiplex PCR; TCRdb keeps in-frame clones, though not all of them. The sample yields 70,000 to 80,000 clones, 80% seen once. This receptor was taken from an adult who received the AZD1222 COVID-19 vaccine. The material was peripheral blood, obtained 28 days after the second AZD1222 dose. The chain carries TRBV6-6 and TRBJ1-2; 7 nucleotides agree with TRBD1. CDR3 in DNA: TGTGCCAGCAGTCCCACAGGGGTTGGCTACACCTTC. Amino acid sequence: CASSPTGVGYTF.